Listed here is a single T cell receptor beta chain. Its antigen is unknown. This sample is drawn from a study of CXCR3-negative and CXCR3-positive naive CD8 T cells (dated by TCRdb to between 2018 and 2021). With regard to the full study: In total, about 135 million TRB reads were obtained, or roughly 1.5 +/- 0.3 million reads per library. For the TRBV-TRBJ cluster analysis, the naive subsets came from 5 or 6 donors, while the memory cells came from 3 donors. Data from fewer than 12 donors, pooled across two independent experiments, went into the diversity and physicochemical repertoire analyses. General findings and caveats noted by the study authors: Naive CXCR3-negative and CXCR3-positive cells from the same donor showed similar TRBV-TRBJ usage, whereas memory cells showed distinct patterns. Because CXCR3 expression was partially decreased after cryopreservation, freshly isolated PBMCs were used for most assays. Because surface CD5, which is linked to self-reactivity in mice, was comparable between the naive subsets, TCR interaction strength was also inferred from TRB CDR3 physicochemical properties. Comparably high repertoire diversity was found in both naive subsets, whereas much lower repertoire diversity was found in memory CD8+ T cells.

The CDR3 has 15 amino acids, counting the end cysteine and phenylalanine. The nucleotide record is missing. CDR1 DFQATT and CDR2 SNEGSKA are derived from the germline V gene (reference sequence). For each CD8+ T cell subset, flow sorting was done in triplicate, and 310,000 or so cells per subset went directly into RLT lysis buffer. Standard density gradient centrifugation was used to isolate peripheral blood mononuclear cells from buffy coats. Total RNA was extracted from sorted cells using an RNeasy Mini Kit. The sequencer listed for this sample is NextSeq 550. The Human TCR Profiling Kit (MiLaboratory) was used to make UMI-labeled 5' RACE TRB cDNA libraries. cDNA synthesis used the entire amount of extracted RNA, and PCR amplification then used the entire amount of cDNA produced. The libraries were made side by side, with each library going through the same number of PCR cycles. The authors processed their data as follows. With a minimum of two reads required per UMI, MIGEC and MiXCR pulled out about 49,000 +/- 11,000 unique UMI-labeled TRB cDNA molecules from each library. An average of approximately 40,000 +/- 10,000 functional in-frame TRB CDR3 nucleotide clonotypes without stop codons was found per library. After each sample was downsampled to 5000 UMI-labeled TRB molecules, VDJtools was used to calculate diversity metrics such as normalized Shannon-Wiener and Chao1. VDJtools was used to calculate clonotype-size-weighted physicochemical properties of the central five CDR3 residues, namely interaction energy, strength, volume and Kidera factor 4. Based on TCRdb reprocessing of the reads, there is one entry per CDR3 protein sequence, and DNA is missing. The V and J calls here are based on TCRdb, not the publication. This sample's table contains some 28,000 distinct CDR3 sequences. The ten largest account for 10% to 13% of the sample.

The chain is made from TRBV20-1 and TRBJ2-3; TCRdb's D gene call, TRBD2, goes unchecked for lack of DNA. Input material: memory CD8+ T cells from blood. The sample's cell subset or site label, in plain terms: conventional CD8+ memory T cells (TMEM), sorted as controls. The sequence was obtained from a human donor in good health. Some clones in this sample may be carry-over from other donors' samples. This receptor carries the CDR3 CSAPGWSGESDTQYF.